A selection of T cell receptor beta chains follows, all from one sample in a study of OX40 agonist ivuxolimab in advanced cancers. The table came from immunoSEQ multiplex PCR; TCRdb's copy has only in-frame clones and leaves some out. This repertoire shows 45,000 to 65,000 clones, approximately 86% found once; its top ten account for 11% to 15%. Source: CD4+ or CD8+ T cells sorted from blood, taken in a trial of the OX40 agonist ivuxolimab. The receptors were sampled from an adult with an advanced solid tumor such as melanoma, head and neck, liver or kidney cancer. CDR3s include the opening cysteine and the closing phenylalanine or tryptophan. The D gene is left open where the match is weak. Clone size is not always given. Where it is, it says once, few, many or a class for expanded clones.

cdr3_nt: TGTGCCAGCAGCCAAATACAGGGCCCCTTGAACACTGAAGCTTTCTTT; cdr3_aa: CASSQIQGPLNTEAFF; clone_size: few; cdr3_length: 16; d_call: -; v_call: TRBV4-2; j_call: TRBJ1-1
cdr3_nt: TGTGCCAGCAGTTTATTTGGGGAAAATGAGCAGTTCTTC; cdr3_aa: CASSLFGENEQFF; clone_size: once; cdr3_length: 13; d_call: -; v_call: TRBV27; j_call: TRBJ2-1
cdr3_nt: TGTGCCTGGAGTGTCGGGCAGAGCAATCAGCCCCAGCATTTT; cdr3_aa: CAWSVGQSNQPQHF; clone_size: -; cdr3_length: 14; d_call: -; v_call: TRBV30; j_call: TRBJ1-5
cdr3_nt: TGTGCCAGCAGCTTAACAGGCGGGTTCTACGAGCAGTACTTC; cdr3_aa: CASSLTGGFYEQYF; clone_size: -; cdr3_length: 14; d_call: -; v_call: TRBV11-1; j_call: TRBJ2-7
cdr3_nt: TGTGCCAGCAGTCCCGACGTGAACACCGGGGAGCTGTTTTTT; cdr3_aa: CASSPDVNTGELFF; clone_size: once; cdr3_length: 14; d_call: -; v_call: TRBV2; j_call: TRBJ2-2
cdr3_nt: TGTGCCTGGGGGTCGGGAGGTGTAGGCACAGATACGCAGTATTTT; cdr3_aa: CAWGSGGVGTDTQYF; clone_size: -; cdr3_length: 15; d_call: TRBD2; v_call: TRBV30; j_call: TRBJ2-3
cdr3_nt: TGTGCCAGTAGTATTCAGGCTAGCGGGGATGAGCAGTTCTTC; cdr3_aa: CASSIQASGDEQFF; clone_size: -; cdr3_length: 14; d_call: TRBD2; v_call: TRBV19; j_call: TRBJ2-1
cdr3_nt: TGTGCCAGTAGTATTGGTCCGGCCCCCCCGGATGGCTACACCTTC; cdr3_aa: CASSIGPAPPDGYTF; clone_size: once; cdr3_length: 15; d_call: -; v_call: TRBV19; j_call: TRBJ1-2
cdr3_nt: -; cdr3_aa: CATSSFGAGGGNF; clone_size: -; cdr3_length: 13; d_call: -; v_call: TRBV15; j_call: TRBJ2-3
cdr3_nt: TGTGCCATCAGCCTTGGAGGGACAGGGCATTCACCCCTCCACTTT; cdr3_aa: CAISLGGTGHSPLHF; clone_size: few; cdr3_length: 15; d_call: TRBD1; v_call: TRBV10-3; j_call: TRBJ1-6
cdr3_nt: TGCGCCAGCAGCCACAGCCCAGGGGATCAGCCCCAGCATTTT; cdr3_aa: CASSHSPGDQPQHF; clone_size: -; cdr3_length: 14; d_call: -; v_call: TRBV4-1; j_call: TRBJ1-5
cdr3_nt: TGTGCCTGGAGCATTGACAGTGTAAATGAAAAACTGTTTTTT; cdr3_aa: CAWSIDSVNEKLFF; clone_size: -; cdr3_length: 14; d_call: -; v_call: TRBV30; j_call: TRBJ1-4
cdr3_nt: TGTGCCAGCAGCCTGGGGTTCACTGAAGCTTTCTTT; cdr3_aa: CASSLGFTEAFF; clone_size: medium-sized; cdr3_length: 12; d_call: -; v_call: TRBV7-9; j_call: TRBJ1-1
cdr3_nt: TGCGCCAGCAGCTTGGATGCAGGGGGCAAGTCGGCCCAGTACTTC; cdr3_aa: CASSLDAGGKSAQYF; clone_size: few; cdr3_length: 15; d_call: TRBD1; v_call: TRBV5-1; j_call: TRBJ2-5
cdr3_nt: TGCAGCGTTGAGACCCCGGGGATTCTCCTGAATTACGAGCAGTACTTC; cdr3_aa: CSVETPGILLNYEQYF; clone_size: -; cdr3_length: 16; d_call: -; v_call: TRBV29-1; j_call: TRBJ2-7
cdr3_nt: TGTGCCAGCAGCGTAGGGGCAGGGAACTCCTACGAGCAGTACTTC; cdr3_aa: CASSVGAGNSYEQYF; clone_size: -; cdr3_length: 15; d_call: -; v_call: TRBV9; j_call: TRBJ2-7
cdr3_nt: TGTGCCAGCAGGTCCGGCACCTACGAGCAGTACTTC; cdr3_aa: CASRSGTYEQYF; clone_size: -; cdr3_length: 12; d_call: -; v_call: TRBV7-2; j_call: TRBJ2-7
cdr3_nt: TGTGCCAGCAGACTAGCGGGGGGGCCTGATACGCAGTATTTT; cdr3_aa: CASRLAGGPDTQYF; clone_size: -; cdr3_length: 14; d_call: TRBD2; v_call: TRBV27; j_call: TRBJ2-3
cdr3_nt: TGCGCCAGCAGCCAAGCAAGCGGGGGGGCAGATACGCAGTATTTT; cdr3_aa: CASSQASGGADTQYF; clone_size: -; cdr3_length: 15; d_call: TRBD2; v_call: TRBV4-3; j_call: TRBJ2-3
cdr3_nt: TGTGCCAGCAGCTGGCGCGACATGAACACTGAAGCTTTCTTT; cdr3_aa: CASSWRDMNTEAFF; clone_size: -; cdr3_length: 14; d_call: -; v_call: TRBV7-2; j_call: TRBJ1-1
cdr3_nt: TGCGCCAGCAGCGCAGACAGGGGGGTCCTAGGTGGCTACACCTTC; cdr3_aa: CASSADRGVLGGYTF; clone_size: -; cdr3_length: 15; d_call: TRBD1; v_call: TRBV5-1; j_call: TRBJ1-2
cdr3_nt: TGTGCCAGCAGCTTAGAGGGACAGGAGTACAATGAGCAGTTCTTC; cdr3_aa: CASSLEGQEYNEQFF; clone_size: once; cdr3_length: 15; d_call: TRBD1; v_call: TRBV11-2; j_call: TRBJ2-1
cdr3_nt: TGTGCCAGTACCCGAGACAACCAAGAGACCCAGTACTTC; cdr3_aa: CASTRDNQETQYF; clone_size: -; cdr3_length: 13; d_call: -; v_call: TRBV19; j_call: TRBJ2-5
cdr3_nt: TGCAGTGCTAGAGAGGGCAGGGGCTTATATTTT; cdr3_aa: CSAREGRGLYF; clone_size: once; cdr3_length: 11; d_call: -; v_call: TRBV20-1; j_call: TRBJ1-3
cdr3_nt: TGTGCCAGCGGGGGGACTAATGAAAAACTGTTTTTT; cdr3_aa: CASGGTNEKLFF; clone_size: -; cdr3_length: 12; d_call: -; v_call: TRBV6-5; j_call: TRBJ1-4
cdr3_nt: TGTGCCAGTAGCATAACAGGGGCCGGGTACGAGCAGTACTTC; cdr3_aa: CASSITGAGYEQYF; clone_size: -; cdr3_length: 14; d_call: TRBD1; v_call: TRBV19; j_call: TRBJ2-7
cdr3_nt: TGCGCCAGCAGCTTTGACGGCGGTGTCACTGAAGCTTTCTTT; cdr3_aa: CASSFDGGVTEAFF; clone_size: -; cdr3_length: 14; d_call: -; v_call: TRBV5-1; j_call: TRBJ1-1
cdr3_nt: TGTGCCAGTATCCGGTGGAACGGCTCCTACAATGAGCAGTTCTTC; cdr3_aa: CASIRWNGSYNEQFF; clone_size: -; cdr3_length: 15; d_call: -; v_call: TRBV19; j_call: TRBJ2-1
cdr3_nt: TGTGCCACTGGGACAGGGGAAGACTATGGCTACACCTTC; cdr3_aa: CATGTGEDYGYTF; clone_size: -; cdr3_length: 13; d_call: TRBD1; v_call: TRBV10-3; j_call: TRBJ1-2
cdr3_nt: TGCAGCCTTGGACAGGGGGGGAGCAATCAGCCCCAGCATTTT; cdr3_aa: CSLGQGGSNQPQHF; clone_size: -; cdr3_length: 14; d_call: TRBD1; v_call: TRBV29-1; j_call: TRBJ1-5
cdr3_nt: TGTGCTAGTGGCTCGGGTCTCTACAATGAGCAGTTCTTC; cdr3_aa: CASGSGLYNEQFF; clone_size: -; cdr3_length: 13; d_call: -; v_call: TRBV12-5; j_call: TRBJ2-1
cdr3_nt: TGTGCCAGCAGTTTGGGACAGGGGAATCAGCCCCAGCATTTT; cdr3_aa: CASSLGQGNQPQHF; clone_size: -; cdr3_length: 14; d_call: TRBD1; v_call: TRBV7-9; j_call: TRBJ1-5